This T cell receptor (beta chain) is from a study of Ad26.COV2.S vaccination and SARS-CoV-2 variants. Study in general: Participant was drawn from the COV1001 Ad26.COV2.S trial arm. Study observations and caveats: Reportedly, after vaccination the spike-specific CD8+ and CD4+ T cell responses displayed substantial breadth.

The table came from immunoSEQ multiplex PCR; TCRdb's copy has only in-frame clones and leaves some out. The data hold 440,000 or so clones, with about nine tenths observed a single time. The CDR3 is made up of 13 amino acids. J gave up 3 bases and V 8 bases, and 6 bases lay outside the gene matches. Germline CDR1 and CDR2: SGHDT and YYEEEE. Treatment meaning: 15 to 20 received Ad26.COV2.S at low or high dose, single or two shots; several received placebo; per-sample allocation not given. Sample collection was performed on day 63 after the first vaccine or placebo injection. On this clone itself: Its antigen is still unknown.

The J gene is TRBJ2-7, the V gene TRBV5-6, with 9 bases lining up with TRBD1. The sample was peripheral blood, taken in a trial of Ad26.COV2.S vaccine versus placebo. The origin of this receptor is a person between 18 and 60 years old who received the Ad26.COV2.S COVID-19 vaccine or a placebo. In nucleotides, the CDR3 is TGTGCCAGTGAGACAGGGGGAAGCTACGAGCAGTACTTC. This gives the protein CASETGGSYEQYF.